The following is a T cell receptor (beta chain) sequence with its context. In germline, CDR1 is LNHDA, CDR2 SQIVND (reference sequence). Trimming removed 5 bases from V and 0 bases from J, with 14 bases in between. The CDR3 spans 16 residues. The repertoire was sequenced with immunoSEQ multiplex PCR; TCRdb's copy has only in-frame clones and lacks some. This sample has roughly 350,000 clones, with around nine tenths found just once. The entry originates in a study of Ad26.COV2.S vaccination and SARS-CoV-2 variants. Study in general: Enrolled in COV1001, the donor was in the Ad26.COV2.S trial arm, which received the vaccine.

Documented treatment: some 19 received Ad26.COV2.S at low or high dose, single or two shots; 5 received placebo; per-sample allocation not given. Following the first vaccine or placebo injection, samples were taken on day 63. An 18-55-year-old adult in Boston served as donor. This TCR was recovered from a person aged 18-65 years who received the Ad26.COV2.S COVID-19 vaccine or a placebo. This material consisted of peripheral blood, taken in a trial of Ad26.COV2.S vaccine versus placebo. This chain uses TRBV19 with TRBJ1-3; D not certain. The CDR3 DNA is TGTGCCAGTAGTCCCCGGACGGTGAGCTCTGGAAACACCATATATTTT. The encoded protein is CASSPRTVSSGNTIYF. Full variable domain (remainder filled in from reference TRBV19 and TRBJ1-3): DGGITQSPKYLFRKEGQNVTLSCEQNLNHDAMYWYRQDPGQGLRLIYYSQIVNDFQKGDIAEGYSVSREKKESFPLTVTSAQKNPTAFYLCASSPRTVSSGNTIYFGEGSWLTVV.